This is a list of T cell receptor beta chains from one sample in a study of OX40 agonist ivuxolimab in advanced cancers. Measured with immunoSEQ multiplex PCR; TCRdb has only the in-frame clones, and not every one. The table shows around 68,000 clones, with around 83% occurring only once. Sequences were derived from CD4+ or CD8+ T cells sorted from blood, sampled in a trial of the OX40 agonist ivuxolimab. These receptors all come from an adult with an advanced solid tumor such as melanoma, head and neck, liver or kidney cancer. The CDR3 runs from the conserved cysteine through the conserved F or W. Fields, in order: clone size, J gene, D gene, V gene, CDR3 DNA, CDR3 protein. D genes are given only for firm matches. A clone size is listed for some rows: how often the clone was seen (once, few, many), or a class if it is expanded.

abundance: -; j_gene: TRBJ1-4; d_gene: TRBD1; v_gene: TRBV6-5; CDR3nt: TGTGCCAGCAGTTCAGGACAGGGTTTCGGAAAACTGTTTTTT; CDR3aa: CASSSGQGFGKLFF
abundance: -; j_gene: TRBJ2-3; d_gene: -; v_gene: TRBV6-1; CDR3nt: TGTGCCAGCAGTGAACAGTCGGACACAGATACGCAGTATTTT; CDR3aa: CASSEQSDTDTQYF
abundance: few; j_gene: TRBJ2-5; d_gene: -; v_gene: TRBV5-1; CDR3nt: TGCGCCAGCAGCATTGACACCGGAGCGGAGACCCAGTACTTC; CDR3aa: CASSIDTGAETQYF
abundance: -; j_gene: TRBJ1-1; d_gene: -; v_gene: TRBV6-1; CDR3nt: TGTGCCAGCAGCGAACAGGCGGTGGGCACTGAAGCTTTCTTT; CDR3aa: CASSEQAVGTEAFF
abundance: -; j_gene: TRBJ2-7; d_gene: -; v_gene: TRBV20-1; CDR3nt: TGCAGTGCTAGGTTGGCCTACGAGCAGTACTTC; CDR3aa: CSARLAYEQYF
abundance: -; j_gene: TRBJ2-1; d_gene: -; v_gene: TRBV18; CDR3nt: TGTGCCAGCTCACCGACCAACAATGAGCAGTTCTTC; CDR3aa: CASSPTNNEQFF
abundance: once; j_gene: TRBJ1-5; d_gene: -; v_gene: TRBV6-1; CDR3nt: TGTGCCAGCAACGGCCAGGGGAATCAGCCCCAGCATTTT; CDR3aa: CASNGQGNQPQHF
abundance: -; j_gene: TRBJ1-5; d_gene: -; v_gene: TRBV28; CDR3nt: TGTGCCAGCAGTTCATTAGGGGACAGCAATCAGCCCCAGCATTTT; CDR3aa: CASSSLGDSNQPQHF
abundance: once; j_gene: TRBJ2-5; d_gene: -; v_gene: TRBV21-1; CDR3nt: TGTGCCACCCGCGGGGGGGGATGGACCCAGTACTTC; CDR3aa: CATRGGGWTQYF
abundance: -; j_gene: TRBJ1-4; d_gene: -; v_gene: TRBV28; CDR3nt: TGTGCCAGCAGTTTGGCTTCAGGAATTAATGAAAAACTGTTTTTT; CDR3aa: CASSLASGINEKLFF
abundance: -; j_gene: TRBJ2-3; d_gene: -; v_gene: TRBV2; CDR3nt: TGTGCCAGCAGTGAATACGCGGCTAGCACAGATACGCAGTATTTT; CDR3aa: CASSEYAASTDTQYF
abundance: -; j_gene: TRBJ2-2; d_gene: TRBD2; v_gene: TRBV11-3; CDR3nt: TGTGCCAGCAGCTTAGATCTTTTTAGCGGGGACACCGGGGAGCTGTTTTTT; CDR3aa: CASSLDLFSGDTGELFF
abundance: -; j_gene: TRBJ2-4; d_gene: TRBD2; v_gene: TRBV2; CDR3nt: TGTGCCAGCACCTCCGGACTAGCGGGAGGGCGTCAGTACTTC; CDR3aa: CASTSGLAGGRQYF
abundance: -; j_gene: TRBJ2-2; d_gene: TRBD2; v_gene: TRBV4-2; CDR3nt: TGTGCCAGCAGCCACATCTTAGGTCGGGAGGGTCAGACCGGGGAGCTGTTTTTT; CDR3aa: CASSHILGREGQTGELFF
abundance: once; j_gene: TRBJ1-1; d_gene: -; v_gene: TRBV6-5; CDR3nt: TGTGCCAGCAGTTATGGGGGTTCGGGTACCACTGAAGCTTTCTTT; CDR3aa: CASSYGGSGTTEAFF
abundance: -; j_gene: TRBJ2-5; d_gene: TRBD1; v_gene: TRBV5-4; CDR3nt: TGTGCCAGCAGCTTGGACAGGGGAATTCCGGGGACCCAGTACTTC; CDR3aa: CASSLDRGIPGTQYF
abundance: -; j_gene: TRBJ1-2; d_gene: -; v_gene: TRBV9; CDR3nt: TGTGCCAGCAGGGAGACCGTCGGCTATGGCTACACCTTC; CDR3aa: CASRETVGYGYTF
abundance: -; j_gene: TRBJ1-1; d_gene: -; v_gene: TRBV7-9; CDR3nt: TGTGCCACCTTGGGGGACCAAACGGGCACTGAAGCTTTCTTT; CDR3aa: CATLGDQTGTEAFF
abundance: -; j_gene: TRBJ2-5; d_gene: -; v_gene: TRBV25-1; CDR3nt: TGTGCCAGCAGTGCCCCCGCCCTGGAGACCCAGTACTTC; CDR3aa: CASSAPALETQYF
abundance: -; j_gene: TRBJ2-1; d_gene: TRBD2; v_gene: TRBV14; CDR3nt: TGTGCCAGCAGCCCTAAACCGACTAGCGGGAGGGGGTCTTCCTACAATGAGCAGTTCTTC; CDR3aa: CASSPKPTSGRGSSYNEQFF
abundance: once; j_gene: TRBJ1-1; d_gene: -; v_gene: TRBV6-1; CDR3nt: TGTGCCAGCAGTGGGGGAGCGAACACTGAAGCTTTCTTT; CDR3aa: CASSGGANTEAFF
abundance: -; j_gene: TRBJ1-5; d_gene: TRBD1; v_gene: TRBV6-1; CDR3nt: TGTGCCAGCAGATCCGGACAGGGTGCTCTTCAGCCCCAGCATTTT; CDR3aa: CASRSGQGALQPQHF
abundance: -; j_gene: TRBJ2-7; d_gene: -; v_gene: TRBV28; CDR3nt: TGTGCCAGCAGACGAGACAGAGTGTCGAAGGAGCAGTACTTC; CDR3aa: CASRRDRVSKEQYF
abundance: -; j_gene: TRBJ1-1; d_gene: TRBD1; v_gene: TRBV2; CDR3nt: TGTGCCAGCAGTGGACAGGGCCACACTGAAGCTTTCTTT; CDR3aa: CASSGQGHTEAFF
abundance: -; j_gene: TRBJ2-5; d_gene: TRBD2; v_gene: TRBV5-6; CDR3nt: TGTGCCAGCAGCAGAGGACTAGCGGGGTACCAAGAGACCCAGTACTTC; CDR3aa: CASSRGLAGYQETQYF
abundance: once; j_gene: TRBJ1-4; d_gene: -; v_gene: TRBV5-4; CDR3nt: TGTGCCAGCAGCTTGGTACCGGGCAGTCGGGCTAATGAAAAACTGTTTTTT; CDR3aa: CASSLVPGSRANEKLFF
abundance: -; j_gene: TRBJ1-6; d_gene: -; v_gene: TRBV2; CDR3nt: TGTGCCAGCAAAGGACAGCAGAATAATTCACCCCTCCACTTT; CDR3aa: CASKGQQNNSPLHF
abundance: -; j_gene: TRBJ2-7; d_gene: TRBD1; v_gene: TRBV6-5; CDR3nt: TGTGCCAGCAGTCCTGGGACAGTTAGCTCCTACGAGCAGTACTTC; CDR3aa: CASSPGTVSSYEQYF
abundance: -; j_gene: TRBJ2-1; d_gene: TRBD2; v_gene: TRBV7-6; CDR3nt: TGTGCCAGCAGCCAGTCACCCGGGACTAGCTTGAATGAGCAGTTCTTC; CDR3aa: CASSQSPGTSLNEQFF
abundance: -; j_gene: TRBJ2-1; d_gene: -; v_gene: TRBV29-1; CDR3nt: TGCAGCGTTGACCCAACAGGACGTATGCAGTTCTTC; CDR3aa: CSVDPTGRMQFF
abundance: -; j_gene: TRBJ1-2; d_gene: -; v_gene: TRBV6-1; CDR3nt: TGTGCCAGCAGTGAAGGGTACTATGGCTACACCTTC; CDR3aa: CASSEGYYGYTF
abundance: once; j_gene: TRBJ2-5; d_gene: TRBD2; v_gene: TRBV7-9; CDR3nt: TGTGCCAGCAGCTTACAGAGGGGACTAGCGGGATTTCAAGAGACCCAGTACTTC; CDR3aa: CASSLQRGLAGFQETQYF
abundance: -; j_gene: TRBJ2-7; d_gene: -; v_gene: TRBV2; CDR3nt: TGTGCCAGCTCGGCAGTGGGGTACGAGCAGTACTTC; CDR3aa: CASSAVGYEQYF
abundance: -; j_gene: TRBJ1-2; d_gene: -; v_gene: TRBV6-6; CDR3nt: TGTGCCAGCAGTTCGTCTTGGACGGGAGGGGGCTACACCTTC; CDR3aa: CASSSSWTGGGYTF
abundance: -; j_gene: TRBJ2-4; d_gene: -; v_gene: TRBV2; CDR3nt: TGTGCCAGCGGGGGGGGACAGATAAACATTCAGTACTTC; CDR3aa: CASGGGQINIQYF
abundance: -; j_gene: TRBJ2-7; d_gene: -; v_gene: TRBV6-1; CDR3nt: TGTGCCAGCAGTCGAGACATCTCCTACGAGCAGTACTTC; CDR3aa: CASSRDISYEQYF
abundance: -; j_gene: TRBJ1-2; d_gene: -; v_gene: TRBV21-1; CDR3nt: TGTGCCAGCAGCATGTCGCGGAGTTACAATAACTATGGCTACACCTTC; CDR3aa: CASSMSRSYNNYGYTF
abundance: -; j_gene: TRBJ2-7; d_gene: TRBD2; v_gene: TRBV5-6; CDR3nt: TGTGCCAGCAGCTTGAGCGGGACCACCTCGGAGCAGTACTTC; CDR3aa: CASSLSGTTSEQYF
abundance: -; j_gene: TRBJ1-4; d_gene: -; v_gene: TRBV19; CDR3nt: TGTGCCAGTTGCCCCTTGCGCGGCGCAACTAATGAAAAACTGTTTTTT; CDR3aa: CASCPLRGATNEKLFF
abundance: -; j_gene: TRBJ2-3; d_gene: -; v_gene: TRBV4-2; CDR3nt: TGTGCCAGCAGCCAAGATCAAGGCGGGGTTAGCACAGATACGCAGTATTTT; CDR3aa: CASSQDQGGVSTDTQYF
abundance: -; j_gene: TRBJ2-2; d_gene: -; v_gene: TRBV4-1; CDR3nt: TGCGCCAGCAGCCAAGAGAAAGTGGTCGGGGAGCTGTTTTTT; CDR3aa: CASSQEKVVGELFF
abundance: -; j_gene: TRBJ2-5; d_gene: TRBD2; v_gene: TRBV11-3; CDR3nt: TGTGCCAGCAGCCTGAGAGCGGGAGGGGAGGAGACCCAGTACTTC; CDR3aa: CASSLRAGGEETQYF
abundance: -; j_gene: TRBJ2-7; d_gene: TRBD2; v_gene: TRBV11-2; CDR3nt: TGTGCCAGCAGCCTCGGACTAGCCCAAGGATACGAGCAGTACTTC; CDR3aa: CASSLGLAQGYEQYF
abundance: -; j_gene: TRBJ2-1; d_gene: -; v_gene: TRBV2; CDR3nt: TGTGCCAGCAAGCGGAACGGGGACGACAATGAGCAGTTCTTC; CDR3aa: CASKRNGDDNEQFF
abundance: -; j_gene: TRBJ2-2; d_gene: TRBD1; v_gene: TRBV6-6; CDR3nt: TGTGCCAGCAGGGGGAGCAGGGGGCGAGGCGGGGAGCTGTTTTTT; CDR3aa: CASRGSRGRGGELFF
abundance: -; j_gene: TRBJ2-4; d_gene: TRBD1; v_gene: TRBV30; CDR3nt: TGTGCCTGGGGGGACAGGGGCGCCTGCCTAGCCAAAAACATTCAGTACTTC; CDR3aa: CAWGDRGACLAKNIQYF
abundance: -; j_gene: TRBJ2-7; d_gene: -; v_gene: TRBV6-6; CDR3nt: TGTGCCAGCAGTCCCCACGCCTACGAGCAGTACTTC; CDR3aa: CASSPHAYEQYF
abundance: -; j_gene: TRBJ1-4; d_gene: -; v_gene: TRBV7-2; CDR3nt: TGTGCCAGCAGCTTCGGTAGAGAAAAACTGTTTTTT; CDR3aa: CASSFGREKLFF
abundance: -; j_gene: TRBJ2-5; d_gene: TRBD2; v_gene: TRBV18; CDR3nt: TGTGCCAGCTCACTTGGACTAGCGGGAGGGTTAGAGACCCAGTACTTC; CDR3aa: CASSLGLAGGLETQYF
abundance: -; j_gene: TRBJ2-7; d_gene: -; v_gene: TRBV13; CDR3nt: TGTGCCAGCAGCCGGCAGACCTACGAGCAGTACTTC; CDR3aa: CASSRQTYEQYF
abundance: once; j_gene: TRBJ2-5; d_gene: TRBD1; v_gene: TRBV6-1; CDR3nt: TGTGCCAGCAGTGAAGTTGGGACAGGCCAAGAGACCCAGTACTTC; CDR3aa: CASSEVGTGQETQYF
abundance: -; j_gene: TRBJ2-1; d_gene: -; v_gene: TRBV5-1; CDR3nt: TGCGCCAGCAGCTTGTCCAGCAATGAGCAGTTCTTC; CDR3aa: CASSLSSNEQFF
abundance: once; j_gene: TRBJ2-5; d_gene: TRBD2; v_gene: TRBV2; CDR3nt: TGTGCCAGCAGCACCACTAGCGGGACTAAAGAACAAGAGGCCCAGTACTTC; CDR3aa: CASSTTSGTKEQEAQYF
abundance: -; j_gene: TRBJ2-2; d_gene: TRBD2; v_gene: TRBV6-1; CDR3nt: TGTGCCAGCATCTTTAGCGGGATGAACACCGGGGAGCTGTTTTTT; CDR3aa: CASIFSGMNTGELFF
abundance: -; j_gene: TRBJ2-3; d_gene: -; v_gene: TRBV4-1; CDR3nt: TGCGCCAGCAGCCCCAGTTCCGGCACAGATACGCAGTATTTT; CDR3aa: CASSPSSGTDTQYF
abundance: few; j_gene: TRBJ2-7; d_gene: -; v_gene: TRBV2; CDR3nt: TGTGCCAGCAGTGAGGCCAGGTCCTCCTACGAGCAGTACTTC; CDR3aa: CASSEARSSYEQYF
abundance: -; j_gene: TRBJ2-2; d_gene: TRBD1; v_gene: TRBV5-1; CDR3nt: TGCGCCAGCAGCCCGGGACAGGGTCTAGCCGGGGAGCTGTTTTTT; CDR3aa: CASSPGQGLAGELFF
abundance: few; j_gene: TRBJ2-1; d_gene: -; v_gene: TRBV4-1; CDR3nt: TGCGCCAGCAGCCAAGCGGACCGGAGCTCCTACAATGAGCAGTTCTTC; CDR3aa: CASSQADRSSYNEQFF
abundance: -; j_gene: TRBJ2-5; d_gene: -; v_gene: TRBV6-5; CDR3nt: TGTGCCAGCAGCACATCGGGACGGATGCAAGAGACCCAGTACTTC; CDR3aa: CASSTSGRMQETQYF
abundance: -; j_gene: TRBJ2-7; d_gene: -; v_gene: TRBV2; CDR3nt: TGTGCCAGCAGTGAAAGGTGGGGGTACGAGCAGTACTTC; CDR3aa: CASSERWGYEQYF